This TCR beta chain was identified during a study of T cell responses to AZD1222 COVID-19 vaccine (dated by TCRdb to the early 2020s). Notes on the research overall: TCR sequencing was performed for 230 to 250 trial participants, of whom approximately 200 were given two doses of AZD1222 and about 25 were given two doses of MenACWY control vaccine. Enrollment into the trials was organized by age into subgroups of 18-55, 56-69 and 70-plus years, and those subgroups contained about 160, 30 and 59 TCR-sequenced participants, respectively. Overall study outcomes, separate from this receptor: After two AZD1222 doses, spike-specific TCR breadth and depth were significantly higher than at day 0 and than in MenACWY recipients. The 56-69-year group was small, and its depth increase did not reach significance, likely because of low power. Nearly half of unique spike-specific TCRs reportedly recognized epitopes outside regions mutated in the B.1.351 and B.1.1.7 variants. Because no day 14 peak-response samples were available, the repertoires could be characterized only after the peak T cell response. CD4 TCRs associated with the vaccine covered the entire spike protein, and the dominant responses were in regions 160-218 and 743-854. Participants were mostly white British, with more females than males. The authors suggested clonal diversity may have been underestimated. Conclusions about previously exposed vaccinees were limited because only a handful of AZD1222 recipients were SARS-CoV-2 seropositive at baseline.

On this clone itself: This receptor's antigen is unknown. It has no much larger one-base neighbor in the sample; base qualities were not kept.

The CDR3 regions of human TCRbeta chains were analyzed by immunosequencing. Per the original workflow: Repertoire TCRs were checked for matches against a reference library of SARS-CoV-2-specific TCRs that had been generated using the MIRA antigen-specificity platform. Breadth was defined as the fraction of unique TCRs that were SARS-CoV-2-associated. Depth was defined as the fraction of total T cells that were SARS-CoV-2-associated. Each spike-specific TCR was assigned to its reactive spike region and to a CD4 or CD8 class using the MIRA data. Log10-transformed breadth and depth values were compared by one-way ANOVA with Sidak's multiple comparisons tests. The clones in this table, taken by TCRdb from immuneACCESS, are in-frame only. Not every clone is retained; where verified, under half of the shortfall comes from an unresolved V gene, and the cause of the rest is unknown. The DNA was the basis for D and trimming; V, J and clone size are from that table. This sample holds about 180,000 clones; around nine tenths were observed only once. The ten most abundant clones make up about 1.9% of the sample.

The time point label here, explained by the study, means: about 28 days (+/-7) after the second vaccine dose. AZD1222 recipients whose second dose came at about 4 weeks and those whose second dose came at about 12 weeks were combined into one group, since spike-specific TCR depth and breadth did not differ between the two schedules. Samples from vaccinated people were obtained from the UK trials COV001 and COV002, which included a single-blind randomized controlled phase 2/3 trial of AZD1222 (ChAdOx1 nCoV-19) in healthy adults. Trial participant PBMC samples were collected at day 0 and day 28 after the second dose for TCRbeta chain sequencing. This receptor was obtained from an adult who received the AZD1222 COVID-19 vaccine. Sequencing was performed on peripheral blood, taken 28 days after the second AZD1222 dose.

For the CDR3, the sequence is CASSSPLDTMNTEAFF. The nucleotide sequence is given as TGTGCCAGCAGCTCACCCCTGGACACGATGAACACTGAAGCTTTCTTT. The sequence joins TRBV7-6 to TRBJ1-1; TRBD1 might be the D gene, on 5 matching bases. For CDR1 and CDR2, the germline V gene lists SGHVS and FNYEAQ. V and J are truncated by 4 bases and 0 bases respectively, leaving an intervening sequence of 15 bases. Including the terminal cysteine and phenylalanine, the CDR3 comprises 16 residues. Here the CDR3 DNA is all that survives: 48 bases in frame from base 1.